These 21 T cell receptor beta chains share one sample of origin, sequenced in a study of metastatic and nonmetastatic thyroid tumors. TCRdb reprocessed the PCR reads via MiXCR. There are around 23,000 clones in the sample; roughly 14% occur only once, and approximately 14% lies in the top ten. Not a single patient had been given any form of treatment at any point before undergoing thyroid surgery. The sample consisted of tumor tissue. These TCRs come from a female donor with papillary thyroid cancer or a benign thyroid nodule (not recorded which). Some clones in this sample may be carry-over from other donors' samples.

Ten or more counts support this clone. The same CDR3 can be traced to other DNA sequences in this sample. CDR3 DNA: TGTGCCAGCTCTCCTCGACAGGGGGATACCGGGGAGCTGTTTTTT. This codes for CASSPRQGDTGELFF. The J gene is TRBJ2-2, the V gene TRBV18; TRBD1 agrees at 9 bases. Per germline, CDR1 KGHSH and CDR2 LQKENI. V lost 6 bases to trimming and J lost 5 bases; unmatched junction nucleotides: 7. The CDR3 loop spans 15 amino acids.

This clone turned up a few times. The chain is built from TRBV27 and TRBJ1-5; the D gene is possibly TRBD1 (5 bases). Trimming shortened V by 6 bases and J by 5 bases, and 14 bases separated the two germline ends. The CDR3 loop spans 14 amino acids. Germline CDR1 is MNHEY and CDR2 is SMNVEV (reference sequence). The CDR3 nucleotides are TGTGCCAGCAGCCTAGGGACGGCGGATCAGCCCCAGCATTTT. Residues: CASSLGTADQPQHF.

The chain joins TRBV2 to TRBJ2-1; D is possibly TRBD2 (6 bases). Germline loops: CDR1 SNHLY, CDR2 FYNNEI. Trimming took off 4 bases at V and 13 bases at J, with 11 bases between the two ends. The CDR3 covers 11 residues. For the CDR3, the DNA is TGTGCCAGCAGTGTGACTAGTGCACAGTTCTTC. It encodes CASSVTSAQFF.

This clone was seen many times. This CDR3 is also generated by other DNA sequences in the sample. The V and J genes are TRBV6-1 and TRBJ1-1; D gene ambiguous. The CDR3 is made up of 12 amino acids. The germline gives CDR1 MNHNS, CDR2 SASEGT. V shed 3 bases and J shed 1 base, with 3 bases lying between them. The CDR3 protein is CASSERNTEAFF. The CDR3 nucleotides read TGTGCCAGCAGTGAGCGGAACACTGAAGCTTTCTTT.

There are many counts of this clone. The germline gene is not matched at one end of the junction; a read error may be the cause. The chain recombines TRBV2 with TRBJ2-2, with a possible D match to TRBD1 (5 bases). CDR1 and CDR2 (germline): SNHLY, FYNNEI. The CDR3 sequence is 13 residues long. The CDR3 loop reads CASSEQGPGELFF. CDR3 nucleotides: TGTGCCAGCAGTGAACAGGGTCCCGGAGAGCTGTTTTTT.

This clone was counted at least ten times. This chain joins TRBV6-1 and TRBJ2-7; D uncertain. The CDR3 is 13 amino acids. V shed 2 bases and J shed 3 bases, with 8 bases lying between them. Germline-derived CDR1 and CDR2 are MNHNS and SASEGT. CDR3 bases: TGTGCCAGCAGTGAATCTGAGCACTACGAGCAGTACTTC. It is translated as CASSESEHYEQYF.

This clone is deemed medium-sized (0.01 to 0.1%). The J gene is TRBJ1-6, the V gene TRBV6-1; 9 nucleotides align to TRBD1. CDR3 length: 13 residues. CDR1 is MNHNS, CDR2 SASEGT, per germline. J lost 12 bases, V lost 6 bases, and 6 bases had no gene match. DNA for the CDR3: TGTGCCAGCAGGACGGACAGGGGTGTACCCCTCCACTTT. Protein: CASRTDRGVPLHF.

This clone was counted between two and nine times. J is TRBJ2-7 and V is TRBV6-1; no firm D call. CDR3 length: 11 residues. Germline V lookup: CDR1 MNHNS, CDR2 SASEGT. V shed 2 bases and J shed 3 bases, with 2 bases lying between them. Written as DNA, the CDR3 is TGTGCCAGCAGTGAAATCTACGAGCAGTACTTC. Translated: CASSEIYEQYF.

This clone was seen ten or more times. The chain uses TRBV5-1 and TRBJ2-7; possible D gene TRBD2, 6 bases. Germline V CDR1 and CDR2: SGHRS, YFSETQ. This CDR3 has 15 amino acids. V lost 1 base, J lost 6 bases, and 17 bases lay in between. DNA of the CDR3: TGCGCCAGCAGCTTGATGGGAGGCCCTCCGGGCGAGCAGTACTTC. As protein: CASSLMGGPPGEQYF.

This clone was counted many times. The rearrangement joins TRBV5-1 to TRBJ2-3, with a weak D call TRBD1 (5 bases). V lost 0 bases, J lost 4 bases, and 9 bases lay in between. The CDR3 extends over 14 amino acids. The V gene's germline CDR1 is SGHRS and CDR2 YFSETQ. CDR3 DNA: TGCGCCAGCAGCTTGGAGCAGGGTTCAGATACGCAGTATTTT. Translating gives CASSLEQGSDTQYF.

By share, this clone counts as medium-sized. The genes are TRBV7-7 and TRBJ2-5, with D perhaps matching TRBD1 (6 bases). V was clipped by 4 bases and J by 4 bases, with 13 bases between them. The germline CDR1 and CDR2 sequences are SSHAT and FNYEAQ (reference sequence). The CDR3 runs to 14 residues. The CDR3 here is CASSSNRDSETQYF. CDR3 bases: TGTGCCAGCAGCTCTAACAGGGATTCAGAGACCCAGTACTTC.

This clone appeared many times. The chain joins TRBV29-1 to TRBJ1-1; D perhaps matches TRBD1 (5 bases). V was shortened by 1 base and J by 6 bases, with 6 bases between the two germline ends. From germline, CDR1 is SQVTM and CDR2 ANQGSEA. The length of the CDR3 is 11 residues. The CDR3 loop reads CSVEGGAEAFF. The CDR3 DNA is TGCAGCGTTGAAGGAGGGGCTGAAGCTTTCTTT. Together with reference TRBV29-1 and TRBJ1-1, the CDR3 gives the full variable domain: SAVISQKPSRDICQRGTSLTIQCQVDSQVTMMFWYRQQPGQSLTLIATANQGSEATYESGFVIDKFPISRPNLTFSTLTVSNMSPEDSSIYLCSVEGGAEAFFGQGTRLTVV.

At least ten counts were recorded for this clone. CDR3: CASSLGLGNTEAFF. CDR3 coding DNA: TGTGCCAGCAGCTTAGGGTTGGGGAACACTGAAGCTTTCTTT. The V call is TRBV7-3, the J call TRBJ1-1, with no clear D. With 2 bases removed from V and 1 base from J, the gap between germline ends came to 8 bases. The CDR3 spans 14 residues. CDR1 and CDR2 from the germline V gene are SGHTA and FQGTGA.

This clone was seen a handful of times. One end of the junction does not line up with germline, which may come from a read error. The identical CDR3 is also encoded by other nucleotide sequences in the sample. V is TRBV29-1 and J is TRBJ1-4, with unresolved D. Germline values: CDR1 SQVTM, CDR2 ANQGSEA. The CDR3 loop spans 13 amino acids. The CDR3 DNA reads TGCAGTGTTGGGGAGGGAGCTAATGAAAAACTGTTTTTT. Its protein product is CSVGEGANEKLFF.

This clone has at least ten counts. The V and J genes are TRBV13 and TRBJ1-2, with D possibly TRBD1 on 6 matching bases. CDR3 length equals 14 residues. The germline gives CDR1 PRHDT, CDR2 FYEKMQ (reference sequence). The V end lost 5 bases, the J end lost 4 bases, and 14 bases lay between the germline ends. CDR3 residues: CASSPRGGFYGYTF. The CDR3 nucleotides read TGTGCCAGCAGCCCCCGGGGGGGCTTCTATGGCTACACCTTC.

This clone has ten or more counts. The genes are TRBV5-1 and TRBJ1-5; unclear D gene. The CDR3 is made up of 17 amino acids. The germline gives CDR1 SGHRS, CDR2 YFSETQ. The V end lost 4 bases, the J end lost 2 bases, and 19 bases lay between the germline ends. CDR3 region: CASSPSWSGNRNQPQHF. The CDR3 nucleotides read TGCGCCAGCAGCCCCTCCTGGTCCGGGAATCGCAATCAGCCCCAGCATTTT.

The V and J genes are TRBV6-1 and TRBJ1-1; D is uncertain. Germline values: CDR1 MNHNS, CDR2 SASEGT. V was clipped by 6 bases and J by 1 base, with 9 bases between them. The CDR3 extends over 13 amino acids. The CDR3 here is CASRGKWNTEAFF. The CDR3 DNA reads TGTGCCAGCAGGGGAAAGTGGAACACTGAAGCTTTCTTT.

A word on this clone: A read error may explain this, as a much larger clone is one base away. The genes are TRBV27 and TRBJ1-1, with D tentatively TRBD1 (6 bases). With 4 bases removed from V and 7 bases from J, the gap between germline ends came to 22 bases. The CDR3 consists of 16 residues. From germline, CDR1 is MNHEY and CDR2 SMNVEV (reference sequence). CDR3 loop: CASSSHLWGHRLEAFF. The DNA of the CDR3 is TGTGCCAGCAGTTCCCACCTGTGGGGACACAGACTTGAAGCTTTCTTT.

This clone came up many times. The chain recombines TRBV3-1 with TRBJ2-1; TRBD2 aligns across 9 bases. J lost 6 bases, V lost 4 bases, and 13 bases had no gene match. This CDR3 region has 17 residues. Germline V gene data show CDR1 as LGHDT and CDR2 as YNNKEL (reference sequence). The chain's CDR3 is CASSPTHSGGFGNEQFF. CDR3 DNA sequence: TGTGCCAGCAGCCCGACCCATAGCGGGGGTTTCGGCAATGAGCAGTTCTTC.

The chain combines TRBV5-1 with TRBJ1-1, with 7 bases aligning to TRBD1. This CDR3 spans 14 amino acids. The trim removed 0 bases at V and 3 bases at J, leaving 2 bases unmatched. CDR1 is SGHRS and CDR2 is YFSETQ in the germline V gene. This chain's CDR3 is CASSLVDRYTEAFF. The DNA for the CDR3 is TGCGCCAGCAGCTTGGTGGACAGGTACACTGAAGCTTTCTTT. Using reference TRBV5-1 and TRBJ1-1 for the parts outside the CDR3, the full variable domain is KAGVTQTPRYLIKTRGQQVTLSCSPISGHRSVSWYQQTPGQGLQFLFEYFSETQRNKGNFPGRFSGRQFSNSRSEMNVSTLELGDSALYLCASSLVDRYTEAFFGQGTRLTVV.

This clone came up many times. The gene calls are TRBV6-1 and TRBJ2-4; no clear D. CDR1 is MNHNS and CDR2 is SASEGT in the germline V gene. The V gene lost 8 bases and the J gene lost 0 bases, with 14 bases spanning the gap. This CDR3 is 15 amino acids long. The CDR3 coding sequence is TGTGCCAGCCGAGATTCATCTATAGCCAAAAACATTCAGTACTTC. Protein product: CASRDSSIAKNIQYF.